This TCR beta chain was documented in a study of T cell clonality in common variable immunodeficiency. TCRdb's copy holds only in-frame clones and misses some; the assay was immunoSEQ multiplex PCR. The table lists some 32,000 clones, with no singletons. This clone was seen a handful of times. Its antigen is undetermined. The read stops 3 residues short of the end of the CDR3; the missing end is completed from the germline J gene. Germline trimming cut 5 bases from V and 3 bases from J; bases unmatched to any gene: 9. The CDR3 contains 15 residues. The germline V gene encodes CDR1 DFQATT and CDR2 SNEGSKA (reference sequence). Study conclusions and caveats: In common variable immunodeficiency, TCR beta chains reportedly carried fewer deletions and N-nucleotide insertions. Compared with controls, CVID subjects had fewer shared TCRbeta clones.

The sequenced sample consisted of peripheral blood mononuclear cells. The sequence came from a person aged 18 to 70 in good health. V gene TRBV20-1 combines with J gene TRBJ2-3; TRBD2 matches at 9 bases. The chain's CDR3 is CSAQSSGSSTDTQYF. Incomplete CDR3 DNA: TGCAGTGCTCAGAGTAGCGGGAGTTCGACAGATACG.